The 19 T cell receptor beta chains reported below all come from one sample, sequenced in a study of identical twins. TCRdb ran MiXCR on the 5' RACE reads and lists one entry per CDR3 protein. This table has 240,000 or so distinct CDR3 sequences, over 9.5% appearing once. Sample: memory T cells sorted from blood. The receptors were gathered from a man aged 45-65 years in good health.

This chain connects TRBV20-1 to TRBJ2-7, with D tentatively TRBD1 or TRBD2 (5 bases each). The CDR3 loop spans 15 amino acids. V was cut by 5 bases and J by 2 bases, with 19 bases left in between. Germline values: CDR1 DFQATT, CDR2 SNEGSKA (reference sequence). For the CDR3, the DNA is TGCAGTGCTTCTCGCTTCGGGACGGGAACCTACGAGCAGTACTTC. This encodes CSASRFGTGTYEQYF.

This sequence joins TRBV20-1 and TRBJ1-6; no firm D call. Germline V gene data show CDR1 as DFQATT and CDR2 as SNEGSKA (reference sequence). The CDR3 has 13 residues. Deletions cut 0 bases from V and 9 bases from J, with 9 bases between. Here the CDR3 DNA reads TGCAGTGCTAGAGAAGTAGGTATTTCACCCCTCCACTTT. Amino acids: CSAREVGISPLHF.

This clonotype was seen only once. The rearrangement joins TRBV20-1 to TRBJ2-5, with 9 positions matching TRBD1. This CDR3 is 13 amino acids long. Trimming removed 2 bases from V and 4 bases from J; junction bases left unmatched: 2. CDR1 and CDR2 from the germline V gene are DFQATT and SNEGSKA (reference sequence). CDR3 sequence reads: CSARNRGLETQYF. The DNA of the CDR3 is TGCAGTGCTAGAAACAGGGGGCTAGAGACCCAGTACTTC.

This clonotype appeared many times. The chain is built from TRBV5-6 and TRBJ2-7, with D possibly being TRBD2 (6 bases). V was trimmed by 1 base and J by 4 bases, leaving 9 bases between them. Germline V gives CDR1 SGHDT, CDR2 YYEEEE. The CDR3 sequence is 13 residues long. Here the CDR3 reads CASSLRGLYEQYF. The DNA for the CDR3 is TGTGCCAGCAGCTTGCGCGGACTATACGAGCAGTACTTC.

At least ten counts were recorded for this clonotype. This chain uses TRBV5-1 with TRBJ2-6; D uncertain. Germline CDR1 and CDR2: SGHRS and YFSETQ. V was clipped by 5 bases and J by 0 bases, with 6 bases between them. The length of the CDR3 is 14 residues. The CDR3 sequence is CASRDGSGANVLTF. The CDR3 nucleotides are TGCGCCAGCAGAGACGGCTCTGGGGCCAACGTCCTGACTTTC. Combining the CDR3 with reference TRBV5-1 and TRBJ2-6 gives the whole variable domain KAGVTQTPRYLIKTRGQQVTLSCSPISGHRSVSWYQQTPGQGLQFLFEYFSETQRNKGNFPGRFSGRQFSNSRSEMNVSTLELGDSALYLCASRDGSGANVLTFGAGSRLTVL.

This clonotype has just a few counts. V usage is TRBV10-3 and J usage is TRBJ1-6; 7 bases align to TRBD1. V was pared by 6 bases and J by 8 bases, with 7 bases of the junction left unmatched. The CDR3 contains 14 residues. The germline V gene encodes CDR1 ENHRY and CDR2 SYGVKD. CDR3 loop: CAISRDRRDSPLHF. As DNA, the CDR3 is TGTGCCATCAGCCGGGACAGAAGAGATTCACCCCTCCACTTT.

This clonotype has ten or more counts. The rearrangement joins TRBV20-1 to TRBJ2-1; D is tentatively TRBD1 or TRBD2 (5 bases each). The ends were cut back, 5 bases at V and 1 base at J, with 12 bases in the middle. CDR3 length equals 14 residues. The germline V gene encodes CDR1 DFQATT and CDR2 SNEGSKA (reference sequence). The CDR3, as DNA: TGCAGTGCTTCGGGGCAGATTTCCTACAATGAGCAGTTCTTC. This translates into CSASGQISYNEQFF.

This clonotype was counted at least ten times. The rearrangement uses TRBV6-2 or TRBV6-3 and TRBJ2-7; D is unresolved. Germline V gene sequence: CDR1 MNHEY, CDR2 SVGEGT. With 6 bases removed from V and 1 base from J, the gap between germline ends came to 16 bases. CDR3 size: 15 residues. CDR3 sequence reads: CASSILGGQSYEQYF. For the CDR3, the DNA is TGTGCCAGCAGCATACTGGGTGGCCAATCCTACGAGCAGTACTTC.

This clonotype appeared many times. The chain employs TRBV5-5 and TRBJ2-7; possibly TRBD1 or TRBD2 for D (5 bases each). The V end lost 4 bases, the J end lost 6 bases, and 20 bases lay between the germline ends. This CDR3 region has 15 residues. Germline V CDR1 and CDR2: SGHKS, YYEKEE (reference sequence). DNA for the CDR3: TGTGCCAGCAGCCCGCTCCGGGACCGTTTACCCGAGCAGTACTTC. It translates to CASSPLRDRLPEQYF.

This clonotype was seen more than once but under ten times. The chain combines TRBV14 with TRBJ2-1; 15 bases fit TRBD2. The germline CDR1 and CDR2 sequences are SGHDN and FVKESK. The length of the CDR3 is 19 residues. Trimming took 2 bases from V and 5 from J; bases not matched to a gene: 10. CDR3 bases: TGTGCCAGCAGCCAAAGCTTCGGACTAGCGGGGGGGAACAACAATGAGCAGTTCTTC. Its protein product is CASSQSFGLAGGNNNEQFF.

In this sample, this clonotype turned up a few times. The rearrangement links TRBV7-6 to TRBJ2-7, with 8 bases matching TRBD2. CDR3 size: 15 residues. CDR1 SGHVS and CDR2 FNYEAQ come from the germline V gene. Trimming took 1 base from V and 5 from J; bases not matched to a gene: 7. The CDR3 is CASSLERGPANEQYF. The CDR3 bases are TGTGCCAGCAGCTTAGAGCGGGGGCCTGCCAACGAGCAGTACTTC.

This clonotype was seen many times. V gene TRBV7-8 combines with J gene TRBJ2-7; D not certain. The germline gives CDR1 SGHVS, CDR2 FQNEAQ. CDR3 size: 13 residues. With 2 bases removed from V and 6 bases from J, the gap between germline ends came to 11 bases. In DNA form, the CDR3 reads TGTGCCAGCAGCTTATTCGCGGATGGCGAGCAGTACTTC. It encodes CASSLFADGEQYF.

The chain links TRBV2 to TRBJ2-1; the match to TRBD2 covers 13 bases. The CDR3 is 15 residues long. CDR1 is SNHLY, CDR2 FYNNEI, per germline. The V and J ends lost 6 bases and 4 bases, in that order; junction bases with no gene match: 3. CDR3 in DNA: TGTGCCAGCAGGGAACTAGCGGGAGGGTACAATGAGCAGTTCTTC. Protein: CASRELAGGYNEQFF.

The V gene is TRBV4-3, the J gene TRBJ2-2; 8 bases map to TRBD2. The ends lost 2 bases at V and 1 base at J; junction bases unmatched: 3. CDR3 size: 16 residues. Germline loops: CDR1 LGHNA, CDR2 YSLEER. The CDR3 DNA sequence: TGCGCCAGCAGCCAACCGGGAGGGCAGAACACCGGGGAGCTGTTTTTT. Encoded protein: CASSQPGGQNTGELFF.

This clonotype was seen at least ten times. The V call is TRBV7-2, the J call TRBJ2-1; D remains ambiguous. This CDR3 is 13 amino acids long. The germline V gene has CDR1 SGHTA and CDR2 FQGNSA. The germline V and J ends were trimmed by 5 bases and 5 bases, with 10 bases remaining between them. CDR3 loop: CASSTWANNEQFF. The DNA of the CDR3 is TGTGCCAGCAGCACTTGGGCAAACAATGAGCAGTTCTTC.

This clonotype was seen many times. The chain joins TRBV7-2 to TRBJ2-3; TRBD2 aligns across 8 bases. This CDR3 has 17 amino acids. Germline assignment: CDR1 SGHTA and CDR2 FQGNSA. After removal of 2 bases from V and 2 bases from J, the junction contained 9 bases not matched to a gene. The CDR3 nucleotides read TGTGCCAGCAGCTTACGAGGAATAGCGGGGTACACAGATACGCAGTATTTT. Translating it yields CASSLRGIAGYTDTQYF.

This clonotype was observed at least ten times. The gene calls are TRBV30 and TRBJ2-5; TRBD1 might be the D (5 bases). The CDR3 extends over 12 amino acids. Trimming took off 2 bases at V and 4 bases at J, with 8 bases between the two ends. Looked up from germline, CDR1 is GTSNPN and CDR2 is SVGIG (reference sequence). CDR3 loop: CAWSRQGETQYF. For the CDR3, the DNA is TGTGCCTGGAGTCGCCAGGGAGAGACCCAGTACTTC.

The V and J genes are TRBV9 and TRBJ2-2, with D uncertain. Germline V gene data show CDR1 as SGDLS and CDR2 as YYNGEE. This CDR3 spans 15 amino acids. Trimming stripped 0 bases from V and 0 bases from J, with 6 bases between. The CDR3 sequence: CASSVASTNTGELFF. CDR3 coding DNA: TGTGCCAGCAGCGTAGCAAGTACGAACACCGGGGAGCTGTTTTTT.

V usage is TRBV5-1 and J usage is TRBJ2-7; a weak D match, TRBD2 (6 bases). V lost 5 bases and J lost 10, with 16 bases in between. CDR1 is SGHRS, CDR2 YFSETQ, per germline. The CDR3 contains 12 residues. In nucleotides, the CDR3 is TGCGCCAGCAGTGGAGGGCAGACTACCCAGTACTTC. This gives the protein CASSGGQTTQYF.